This T cell receptor beta chain appears in the sequencing data of a study of Graves' ophthalmopathy and Graves' hyperthyroidism. Hyperthyroidism patients were newly diagnosed, under 2 months' duration, aged 18 to 65. If patients had other autoimmune diseases, uncontrolled infections, pregnancy or lactation, they were excluded. Study observations and caveats: Ophthalmopathy progression predictions by the model showed about 75% specificity and 70.59% sensitivity. Ophthalmopathy versus stable hyperthyroidism: 13-signature model gave around 90% sensitivity, 70% to 83% specificity.

With respect to this clonotype: No antigen is known for it.

With 0 bases removed from V and 1 base from J, the gap between germline ends came to 6 bases. CDR3 length: 14 residues. The sequenced template was RNA, covering the TCR beta CDR3 region. In the first round, RT-PCR was carried out with HTBI primers, and a multiplex PCR formed the second round. TCRdb ran MiXCR on the multiplex PCR reads and lists one entry per CDR3 protein. The sample has 35,000 to 50,000 distinct CDR3 sequences; approximately 55% are singletons. This receptor was taken from an adult woman with stable Graves' hyperthyroidism. Material: peripheral blood. The chain links TRBV12-3 or TRBV12-4 to TRBJ2-5; no firm D call. This CDR3 is CASSLAVGQETQYF. CDR3 coding DNA: TGTGCCAGCAGTTTAGCGGTAGGCCAAGAGACCCAGTACTTC.